The 9 T cell receptor beta chains listed next were all sequenced from one sample in a study of T cell clonality in common variable immunodeficiency. Regarding the study as a whole: Reportedly, TCR beta sequences from common variable immunodeficiency showed fewer deletions and N-nucleotide insertions.

The repertoire was sequenced with immunoSEQ multiplex PCR; TCRdb's copy has only in-frame clones and lacks some. The repertoire consists of about 19,000 clones, none detected only once. The antigens for these receptors are not known. The sequencing input was peripheral blood mononuclear cells. These receptors were taken from a human donor with common variable immunodeficiency.

With respect to this clone: Read coverage stops 3 residues before the CDR3 terminus; the germline J gene supplies the remainder. The chain carries TRBV18 and TRBJ2-3; maybe TRBD2 (6 bases). The V and J ends lost 3 bases and 1 base respectively, with 11 bases between them. The germline V gene has CDR1 KGHSH and CDR2 LQKENI. The CDR3 loop spans 15 amino acids. The CDR3: CASSPFGGGTDTQYF. The CDR3 bases that were read are TGTGCCAGCTCACCGTTCGGAGGGGGCACAGATACG.

A note on this clone: The CDR3 end falls 3 residues outside the read, so it is completed with the germline J gene. The V and J genes are TRBV18 and TRBJ2-2, with D uncertain. Germline CDR1 KGHSH, CDR2 LQKENI. The CDR3 is made up of 13 amino acids. The ends were cut back, 2 bases at V and 7 bases at J, with 8 bases in the middle. The covered CDR3 bases are TGTGCCAGCTCACCAATGCACGGCGGGGAG. Translating it yields CASSPMHGGE. The full CDR3 protein reads CASSPMHGGELFF. Drawing the rest from reference TRBV18 and TRBJ2-2, the complete variable domain is NAGVMQNPRHLVRRRGQEARLRCSPMKGHSHVYWYRQLPEEGLKFMVYLQKENIIDESGMPKERFSAEFPKEGPSILRIQQVVRGDSAAYFCASSPMHGGELFFGEGSRLTVL.

On this clone itself: Coverage ceases 3 residues before the CDR3 finishes, and the germline J gene fills in the end. The genes are TRBV19 and TRBJ2-7; D call uncertain. The ends were cut back, 3 bases at V and 6 bases at J, with 18 bases in the middle. This CDR3 region has 15 residues. In germline, CDR1 is LNHDA, CDR2 SQIVND (reference sequence). The CDR3: CASSIVGTHRAEQYF. Partial CDR3 DNA: TGTGCCAGTAGTATCGTGGGCACTCATCGTGCCGAG.

Comments on this clone: The CDR3 end falls 3 residues outside the read, so it is completed with the germline J gene. This chain uses TRBV7-8 with TRBJ2-1; D is perhaps TRBD2 (6 bases). Trimming shortened V by 5 bases and J by 0 bases, and 20 bases separated the two germline ends. Germline V gene lookup returns CDR1 SGHVS and CDR2 FQNEAQ. CDR3 length equals 18 residues. The part of the CDR3 DNA that was read is TGTGCCAGCAGCCCCAGGTCGCGGGGCGTTAGCTCCTACAATGAG. It specifies CASSPRSRGVSSYNE. The whole CDR3 protein reads CASSPRSRGVSSYNEQFF.

This clone was seen a few times. The CDR3 sequence is CASRTGFTEAFF. The CDR3 DNA, read in part, is TGTGCCAGCAGGACAGGGTTTACTGAA. The rearrangement uses TRBV5-6 and TRBJ1-1; 7 nucleotides align to TRBD1. The missing CDR3 end, 3 residues past where the read stops, is filled in from the germline J gene. The germline gives CDR1 SGHDT, CDR2 YYEEEE. V lost 5 bases and J lost 5; bases outside the gene matches: 3. The CDR3 has 12 amino acids.

This clone has more than one count but fewer than ten. At one of its ends the junction is not consistent with the germline gene, which may arise from a read error. The sequence runs out 3 residues before the end of the CDR3; the remainder is reconstructed from the germline J gene. Other DNA sequences from this sample encode an identical CDR3 as well. This chain connects TRBV7-9 to TRBJ1-4; D is perhaps TRBD1 (5 bases). CDR3 size: 15 residues. Germline CDR1 is SEHNR and CDR2 is FQNEAQ (reference sequence). The CDR3 bases that were read are TGTGCTAGCAGCCATAAAGACAGAGTTAATGAAAAA. Protein sequence: CASSHKDRVNEK. The CDR3 in its entirety is CASSHKDRVNEKLFF.

This clone was counted between two and nine times. The read ends 3 residues shy of where the CDR3 ends; the end is completed using the germline J gene. The chain carries TRBV19 and TRBJ1-4, with TRBD1 matching over 12 bases. Losses at the gene ends were 5 bases for V and 7 bases for J; bases not matched to a gene: 14. Germline CDR1 and CDR2: LNHDA and SQIVND (reference sequence). CDR3 length: 18 amino acids. The CDR3 loop reads CASSSRPGTGGDIEKLFF. The covered CDR3 bases are TGTGCCAGTAGTTCCCGTCCCGGGACAGGGGGCGACATTGAAAAA. Looking up the rest from reference TRBV19 and TRBJ1-4 gives the full variable domain: DGGITQSPKYLFRKEGQNVTLSCEQNLNHDAMYWYRQDPGQGLRLIYYSQIVNDFQKGDIAEGYSVSREKKESFPLTVTSAQKNPTAFYLCASSSRPGTGGDIEKLFFGSGTQLSVL.

This clone turned up a few times. From the germline J gene comes the end of the CDR3, since the read stops 3 residues before it. The gene calls are TRBV7-8 and TRBJ2-7, with a tentative D call TRBD1 (6 bases). The CDR3 is made up of 14 amino acids. V dropped 1 base and J dropped 2 bases, with 9 bases sitting between them. Looked up from germline, CDR1 is SGHVS and CDR2 is FQNEAQ. CDR3 bases read: TGTGCCAGCAGCTTAGACAGGGTAGCCTACGAG. This sequence encodes CASSLDRVAYE. The entire CDR3 sequence reads CASSLDRVAYEQYF. The entire variable domain, with the rest obtained from reference TRBV7-8 and TRBJ2-7, is as follows: GAGVSQSPRYKVAKRGQDVALRCDPISGHVSLFWYQQALGQGPEFLTYFQNEAQLDKSGLPSDRFFAERPEGSVSTLKIQRTQQEDSAVYLCASSLDRVAYEQYFGPGTRLTVT.

In this sample, this clone turned up many times. With the read ending 3 residues before the CDR3 end, the germline J gene is used to fill in that end. The gene calls are TRBV10-3 and TRBJ1-2, with 8 bases fitting TRBD1. The CDR3 has 16 amino acids. Germline V gene sequence: CDR1 ENHRY, CDR2 SYGVKD. The part of the CDR3 DNA that was read is TGTGCCATCAGCCACGGGGGAGGACAGGGTGATGTTTTC. Its translation is CAISHGGGQGDVF. In full, the CDR3 reads CAISHGGGQGDVFYTF.